This is a list of T cell receptor beta chains from one sample in a study of somatic mutations in cytotoxic T cells in rheumatoid arthritis. This table comes from immunoSEQ multiplex PCR, and its TCRdb copy is limited to in-frame clones, with some not included. The sample lists some 10,000 clones; roughly 73% were seen once. Material for sequencing was CD8+ T cells sorted from blood. These receptors came from a man aged 55 to 70 in good health. The CDR3 runs from the conserved cysteine through the conserved F or W. A D gene is named only where the DNA matches it firmly. Size values are once, few and many counts, or a class for expanded clones, and some rows have none.

j_gene: TRBJ2-2
v_gene: TRBV19
len: 12
abundance: once
d_gene: NA
CDR3nt: TGTGCCAGTAGTGGGAGGACAAGGGAGCTGTTTTTT
CDR3aa: CASSGRTRELFF

j_gene: TRBJ2-7
v_gene: TRBV5-6
len: 14
abundance: NA
d_gene: TRBD1
CDR3nt: TGTGCCAGCAGCTTCCCGGGACAGTCCTACGAGCAGTACTTC
CDR3aa: CASSFPGQSYEQYF

j_gene: TRBJ1-5
v_gene: TRBV10-3
len: 14
abundance: NA
d_gene: NA
CDR3nt: TGTGCCATCAGTGAGTCCGGTCTCAATCAGCCCCAGCATTTT
CDR3aa: CAISESGLNQPQHF

j_gene: TRBJ1-2
v_gene: TRBV19
len: 15
abundance: few
d_gene: NA
CDR3nt: TGTGCCAGTAGTAACGGGGGCAGCGATTCGGTCGGCTACACCTTC
CDR3aa: CASSNGGSDSVGYTF

j_gene: TRBJ2-3
v_gene: TRBV15
len: 15
abundance: NA
d_gene: TRBD1
CDR3nt: TGTGCCACCAGCATAGGACAGGGAGGCACAGATACGCAGTATTTT
CDR3aa: CATSIGQGGTDTQYF

j_gene: TRBJ2-7
v_gene: TRBV19
len: 13
abundance: NA
d_gene: NA
CDR3nt: TGTGCCAGTAGTATTTCGTCGGGGAACGAGCAGTACTTC
CDR3aa: CASSISSGNEQYF

j_gene: TRBJ2-6
v_gene: TRBV10-3
len: 18
abundance: once
d_gene: NA
CDR3nt: TGTGCCATCAGTGAAGAGTCTTCTACAGTCTCTGGGGCCAACGTCCTGACTTTC
CDR3aa: CAISEESSTVSGANVLTF

j_gene: TRBJ1-1
v_gene: TRBV7-3
len: 13
abundance: NA
d_gene: NA
CDR3nt: TGTGCCAGCAGCTTGACCCGGAACACTGAAGCTTTCTTT
CDR3aa: CASSLTRNTEAFF

j_gene: TRBJ2-3
v_gene: TRBV7-6
len: 14
abundance: NA
d_gene: TRBD1
CDR3nt: TGTGCCAGCAGCGTGCCGGGACAGGGGGAATCGCAGTATTTT
CDR3aa: CASSVPGQGESQYF

j_gene: TRBJ2-7
v_gene: TRBV10-3
len: 13
abundance: few
d_gene: TRBD1
CDR3nt: TGTGCCATCAGCCTCGACAGGGGGTACGAGCAGTACTTC
CDR3aa: CAISLDRGYEQYF

j_gene: TRBJ2-2
v_gene: TRBV11-2
len: 11
abundance: NA
d_gene: NA
CDR3nt: TGTGCCAGCACCTGGGCCGGGGAGCTGTTTTTT
CDR3aa: CASTWAGELFF

j_gene: TRBJ2-7
v_gene: TRBV7-6
len: 13
abundance: NA
d_gene: TRBD1
CDR3nt: TGTGCCAGCAGCCTCGGGACAGTCTACGAGCAGTACTTC
CDR3aa: CASSLGTVYEQYF

j_gene: TRBJ2-7
v_gene: TRBV7-6
len: 13
abundance: few
d_gene: NA
CDR3nt: TGTGCCAGCAGCTTAGCGGGGCCCTACGAGCAGTACTTC
CDR3aa: CASSLAGPYEQYF

j_gene: TRBJ2-2
v_gene: TRBV7-9
len: 17
abundance: NA
d_gene: TRBD2
CDR3nt: TGTGCCAGCAGCTCCCCAGTAGCGGGGAAGAACACCGGGGAGCTGTTTTTT
CDR3aa: CASSSPVAGKNTGELFF

j_gene: TRBJ2-1
v_gene: TRBV27
len: 14
abundance: NA
d_gene: TRBD2
CDR3nt: TGTGCCAGCACCGGACTAGCGGCGTCGGATGAGCAGTTCTTC
CDR3aa: CASTGLAASDEQFF

j_gene: TRBJ2-7
v_gene: TRBV27
len: 15
abundance: few
d_gene: NA
CDR3nt: TGTGCCAGCAGTTTATCGCCGGATAGCTCCTACGAGCAGTACTTC
CDR3aa: CASSLSPDSSYEQYF

j_gene: TRBJ2-7
v_gene: TRBV5-6
len: 13
abundance: NA
d_gene: NA
CDR3nt: TGTGCCAGCAGCATAGGGGGGTTCTACGAGCAGTACTTC
CDR3aa: CASSIGGFYEQYF

j_gene: TRBJ2-7
v_gene: TRBV5-1
len: 17
abundance: once
d_gene: TRBD2
CDR3nt: TGCGCCAGCAGCCCTCCCTCTAGCGGGAGTTATTTCTACGAGCAGTACTTC
CDR3aa: CASSPPSSGSYFYEQYF

j_gene: TRBJ2-1
v_gene: TRBV6-4
len: 14
abundance: NA
d_gene: TRBD1
CDR3nt: TGTGCCAGCAGTAGTACAGGGGATGGAGGTGAGCAGTTCTTC
CDR3aa: CASSSTGDGGEQFF

j_gene: TRBJ2-5
v_gene: TRBV4-3
len: 13
abundance: NA
d_gene: NA
CDR3nt: TGCGCCAGCAGCCAAGATTCCGGGGAGACCCAGTACTTC
CDR3aa: CASSQDSGETQYF

j_gene: TRBJ1-1
v_gene: TRBV5-6
len: 14
abundance: NA
d_gene: NA
CDR3nt: TGTGCCAGCAGCTTGATTGGAGTGAACACTGAAGCTTTCTTT
CDR3aa: CASSLIGVNTEAFF

j_gene: TRBJ1-5
v_gene: TRBV6-1
len: 15
abundance: NA
d_gene: TRBD1
CDR3nt: TGTGCCAGCAGTGAAGCAGAGGGGGCTGGGCAGCCCCAGCATTTT
CDR3aa: CASSEAEGAGQPQHF

j_gene: TRBJ1-6
v_gene: TRBV5-6
len: 13
abundance: NA
d_gene: NA
CDR3nt: TGTGCCAGCAGCCGAGGCTCCGGTTCACCCCTCCACTTT
CDR3aa: CASSRGSGSPLHF

j_gene: TRBJ2-3
v_gene: TRBV9
len: 16
abundance: NA
d_gene: TRBD2
CDR3nt: TGTGCCAGCAGCGTAGCGGCGGGGGGGCCGACAGATACGCAGTATTTT
CDR3aa: CASSVAAGGPTDTQYF

j_gene: TRBJ2-1
v_gene: TRBV15
len: 14
abundance: NA
d_gene: NA
CDR3nt: TGTGCCACCAGCAGAGATCTTAGCAGTCCGGAGCAGTTCTTC
CDR3aa: CATSRDLSSPEQFF

j_gene: TRBJ2-6
v_gene: TRBV27
len: 12
abundance: NA
d_gene: NA
CDR3nt: TGTGCCAGCAGTGGGCCCGCCAACGTCCTGACTTTC
CDR3aa: CASSGPANVLTF

j_gene: TRBJ2-7
v_gene: TRBV6-5
len: 15
abundance: few
d_gene: TRBD1
CDR3nt: TGTGCCAGCAGTCCCTGGACAGGGTATTTGGACGAGCAGTACTTC
CDR3aa: CASSPWTGYLDEQYF

j_gene: TRBJ2-7
v_gene: TRBV7-2
len: 15
abundance: NA
d_gene: NA
CDR3nt: TGTGCCAGCACCTTTACTGGGGCCCCGACCTACGAGCAGTACTTC
CDR3aa: CASTFTGAPTYEQYF

j_gene: TRBJ2-7
v_gene: TRBV2
len: 16
abundance: NA
d_gene: TRBD1
CDR3nt: TGTGCCAGCGCTTACCCTTCGACAGGGTTTACCTACGAGCAGTACTTC
CDR3aa: CASAYPSTGFTYEQYF

j_gene: TRBJ2-7
v_gene: TRBV4-1
len: 15
abundance: NA
d_gene: NA
CDR3nt: TGCGCCAGCAGCCAATTTACCGTCGGGGATTACGAGCAGTACTTC
CDR3aa: CASSQFTVGDYEQYF

j_gene: TRBJ1-1
v_gene: TRBV19
len: 15
abundance: NA
d_gene: TRBD1
CDR3nt: TGTGCCAGTAGTATAGCCGCAGGGGGGAACACTGAAGCTTTCTTT
CDR3aa: CASSIAAGGNTEAFF

j_gene: TRBJ1-1
v_gene: TRBV7-9
len: 15
abundance: NA
d_gene: TRBD1
CDR3nt: TGTGCCAGCAGGGACCTTGACAGGGGGAAGGATGAAGCTTTCTTT
CDR3aa: CASRDLDRGKDEAFF

j_gene: TRBJ2-7
v_gene: TRBV29-1
len: 13
abundance: NA
d_gene: NA
CDR3nt: TGCAGCGTTGAAGGGGAGGAGGCCCGGGAGCAGTACTTC
CDR3aa: CSVEGEEAREQYF

j_gene: TRBJ2-2
v_gene: TRBV28
len: 16
abundance: NA
d_gene: NA
CDR3nt: TGTGCCAGCAGTTTTATAACAGGGACGAACACCGGGGAGCTGTTTTTT
CDR3aa: CASSFITGTNTGELFF

j_gene: TRBJ1-4
v_gene: TRBV15
len: 14
abundance: NA
d_gene: TRBD1
CDR3nt: TGTGCCACCAGCACCGACAGGGGGAATGAAAAACTGTTTTTT
CDR3aa: CATSTDRGNEKLFF

j_gene: TRBJ2-5
v_gene: TRBV2
len: 17
abundance: NA
d_gene: TRBD2
CDR3nt: TGTGCCAGCAGTGAAGCGCGGGCGGGAGGGCCGGGGGAGACCCAGTACTTC
CDR3aa: CASSEARAGGPGETQYF

j_gene: TRBJ1-5
v_gene: TRBV10-1
len: 14
abundance: NA
d_gene: TRBD1
CDR3nt: TGCGCCAGCAGCCCCGGGACAGGGAATCAGCCCCAGCATTTT
CDR3aa: CASSPGTGNQPQHF

j_gene: TRBJ2-7
v_gene: TRBV2
len: 13
abundance: NA
d_gene: NA
CDR3nt: TGTGCCAGCCAGCAACTTAGCTCCTACGAGCAGTACTTC
CDR3aa: CASQQLSSYEQYF

j_gene: TRBJ1-1
v_gene: TRBV19
len: 14
abundance: NA
d_gene: NA
CDR3nt: TGTGCCAGTAGCACACGCGGGCTCGGCACTGAAGCTTTCTTT
CDR3aa: CASSTRGLGTEAFF

j_gene: TRBJ2-7
v_gene: TRBV5-5
len: 12
abundance: NA
d_gene: TRBD2
CDR3nt: TGTGCCAGCAGCTGGGGGGGGTACGAGCAGTACTTC
CDR3aa: CASSWGGYEQYF